This T cell receptor beta chain was sequenced during a study of T cell responses to AZD1222 COVID-19 vaccine. Some clones are missing from TCRdb's copy, which holds only in-frame ones; the method was immunoSEQ multiplex PCR. The table shows about 100,000 clones, with 87% occurring only once. The sample here was peripheral blood, taken on day 0 of MenACWY control vaccination. The clonotype was recovered from an adult in good health.

CDR3 residues: CASSPTSLAGYNEQFF. The DNA of the CDR3 is TGTGCCAGCAGTCCCACCTCTTTGGCGGGTTACAATGAGCAGTTCTTC. V and J are TRBV27 and TRBJ2-1, with a possible D match to TRBD2 (5 bases). V was cut by 5 bases and J by 4 bases, with 18 bases left in between. The CDR3 runs 16 residues. Germline loops: CDR1 MNHEY, CDR2 SMNVEV (reference sequence).